Listed below are T cell receptor beta chains from one sample, sequenced in a study of T cell repertoires in cytomegalovirus infection. TCRdb re-called the reads through MiXCR, storing one row per CDR3 protein. The profile shows 550,000 to 850,000 distinct CDR3 sequences, 33% of them singletons. These receptors' antigens are unknown. Sequences were derived from cultured PBMCs, sampled from culture after CMV antigen stimulation. These receptors were taken from a human donor in good health (CMV status not recorded). Some clones in this sample may be carry-over from other donors' samples. Each CDR3 is given with its conserved first and last residue. Clone size is given for some rows only: seen once, a few or many times, or a class if the clone is expanded.

>TRBJ1-1|NA|TRBV12-3/TRBV12-4
CASRVGRVNTEAFF
>TRBJ2-3|NA|TRBV19
CASSRRVLDTQYF
>TRBJ2-2|NA|TRBV6-6
CASSPWAPNTGELFF
>TRBJ2-4|NA|TRBV6-5
CASTGGGAAKNIQYF
>TRBJ1-6|NA|TRBV6-1
CASSEYGTGVAQSSYNSPLHF
>TRBJ1-1|NA|TRBV6-2/TRBV6-3
CATHPTGSTEAFF
>TRBJ2-3|many|TRBV7-8
CASSLSGATDTQYF
>TRBJ2-1|few|TRBV19
CASKAGSDNEQFF
>TRBJ2-5|few|TRBV7-9
CASRTRPGPERETQYF
>TRBJ2-7|NA|TRBV4-2
CASSQDFWAQEQYF
>TRBJ1-5|NA|TRBV2
CASSRNNQPQHF
>TRBJ2-1|NA|TRBV10-3
CAISRSSGGAFEQFF
>TRBJ2-2|few|TRBV7-2
CASSLGTLSGELFF
>TRBJ1-4|few|TRBV4-3
CASTPGRTNEKLFF
>TRBJ1-6|NA|TRBV20-1
CSALPPLRTYNSPLHF
>TRBJ1-3|many|TRBV7-2
CASSLVQGGGNTIYF
>TRBJ2-5|NA|TRBV7-9
CASSLFRGSRGETQYF
>TRBJ1-1|NA|TRBV6-1
CASSEMGADTEAFF
>TRBJ2-3|NA|TRBV11-2
CASRGSTSGRSDTQYF
>TRBJ1-2|NA|TRBV2
CASSGQATYGYTF
>TRBJ1-4|once|TRBV11-2
CASSVTGVTEKLFF
>TRBJ2-7|many|TRBV7-2
CASSQKTGALYEQYF
>TRBJ1-4|many|TRBV7-2
CASTRGRSPGKLFF
>TRBJ2-7|NA|TRBV7-6
CASTTGNHLYEQYF
>TRBJ2-7|few|TRBV7-2
CASSFSAGAGGGYEQYF
>TRBJ2-1|NA|TRBV27
CASSTPTRYNEQFF
>TRBJ2-7|NA|TRBV6-2/TRBV6-3
CASSRGTGQGIYEQYF
>TRBJ2-7|NA|TRBV18
CASSPPVRMSSYEQYF